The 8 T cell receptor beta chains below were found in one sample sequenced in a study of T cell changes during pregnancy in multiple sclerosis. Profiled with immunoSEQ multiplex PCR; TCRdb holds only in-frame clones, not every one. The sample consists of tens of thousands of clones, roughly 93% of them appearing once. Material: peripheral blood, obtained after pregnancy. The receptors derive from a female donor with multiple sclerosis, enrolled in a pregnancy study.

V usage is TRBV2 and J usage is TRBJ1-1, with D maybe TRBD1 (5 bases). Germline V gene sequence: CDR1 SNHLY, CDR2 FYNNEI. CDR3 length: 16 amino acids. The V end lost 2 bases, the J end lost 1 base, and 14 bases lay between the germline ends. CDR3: CASSEFSPGPNTEAFF. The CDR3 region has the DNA TGTGCCAGCAGTGAATTCTCCCCAGGGCCGAACACTGAAGCTTTCTTT.

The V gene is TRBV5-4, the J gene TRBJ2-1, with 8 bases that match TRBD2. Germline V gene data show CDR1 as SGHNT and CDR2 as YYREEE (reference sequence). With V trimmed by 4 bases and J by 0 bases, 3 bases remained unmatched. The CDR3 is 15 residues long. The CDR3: CASSPGLGSYNEQFF. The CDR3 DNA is TGTGCCAGCAGCCCGGGACTAGGCTCCTACAATGAGCAGTTCTTC.

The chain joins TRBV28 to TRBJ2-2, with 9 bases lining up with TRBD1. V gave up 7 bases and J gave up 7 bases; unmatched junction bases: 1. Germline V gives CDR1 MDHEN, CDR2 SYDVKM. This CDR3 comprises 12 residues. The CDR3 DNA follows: TGTGCCAGCAAGACAGGGGGCGGGGAGCTGTTTTTT. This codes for CASKTGGGELFF. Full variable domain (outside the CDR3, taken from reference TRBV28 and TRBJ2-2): DVKVTQSSRYLVKRTGEKVFLECVQDMDHENMFWYRQDPGLGLRLIYFSYDVKMKEKGDIPEGYSVSREKKERFSLILESASTNQTSMYLCASKTGGGELFFGEGSRLTVL.

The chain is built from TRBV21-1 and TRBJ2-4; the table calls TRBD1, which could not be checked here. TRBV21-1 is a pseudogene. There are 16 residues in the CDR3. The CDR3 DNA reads TGTGCCAGCCACATCCATACAATTAAGGCCAAAAACATTCAGTACTTC. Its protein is CASHIHTIKAKNIQYF.

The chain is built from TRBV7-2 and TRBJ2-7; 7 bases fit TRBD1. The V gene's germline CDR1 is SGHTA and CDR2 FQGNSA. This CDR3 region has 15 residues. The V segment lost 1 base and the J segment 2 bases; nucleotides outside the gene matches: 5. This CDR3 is CASSLEGQATYEQYF. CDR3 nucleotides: TGTGCCAGCAGCTTAGAAGGACAGGCTACCTACGAGCAGTACTTC. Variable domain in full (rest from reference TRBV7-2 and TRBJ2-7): GAGVSQSPSNKVTEKGKDVELRCDPISGHTALYWYRQSLGQGLEFLIYFQGNSAPDKSGLPSDRFSAERTGGSVSTLTIQRTQQEDSAVYLCASSLEGQATYEQYFGPGTRLTVT.

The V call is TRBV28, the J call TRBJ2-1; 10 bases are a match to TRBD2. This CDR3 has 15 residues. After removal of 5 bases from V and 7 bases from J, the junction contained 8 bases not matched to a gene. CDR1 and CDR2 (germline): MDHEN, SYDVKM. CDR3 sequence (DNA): TGTGCCAGCAGTCGAGCGGGAGGGCCTTTGAATGAGCAGTTCTTC. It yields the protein CASSRAGGPLNEQFF.

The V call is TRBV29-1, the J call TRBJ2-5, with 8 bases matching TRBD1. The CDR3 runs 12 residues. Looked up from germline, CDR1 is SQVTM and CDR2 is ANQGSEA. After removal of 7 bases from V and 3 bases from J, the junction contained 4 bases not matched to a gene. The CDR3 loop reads CSERTGKETQYF. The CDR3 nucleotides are TGCAGCGAGCGGACAGGGAAAGAGACCCAGTACTTC.

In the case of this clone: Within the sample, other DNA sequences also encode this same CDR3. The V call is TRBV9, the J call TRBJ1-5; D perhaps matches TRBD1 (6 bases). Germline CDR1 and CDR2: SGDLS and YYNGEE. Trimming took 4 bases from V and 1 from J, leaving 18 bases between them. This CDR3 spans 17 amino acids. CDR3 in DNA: TGTGCCAGCAGCCCCGGGGGGGCAGGGGAGAGCAATCAGCCCCAGCATTTT. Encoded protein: CASSPGGAGESNQPQHF.